This record looks at one T cell receptor beta chain sequence and its context. Trimming took 5 bases from V and 3 from J, leaving 14 bases between them. The length of the CDR3 is 14 residues. From germline, CDR1 is GTSNPN and CDR2 SVGIG (reference sequence). The sample originates from a study of blood T cell repertoires in COVID-19. On the study more broadly: Sources were T cells, B-cell-depleted T cells, or PBMCs; the material itself was cDNA or gDNA.

In the authors' methods: Counts of nucleated cells, estimated from reference gene primer amplification, were obtained. Using immunoSEQ multiplex PCR, the repertoire was profiled, and TCRdb retains in-frame clones only, with some absent. That table is the source of V, J and clone size, and D and trimming were worked out from the DNA. The data hold 120,000 or so clones, with 65% to 85% observed a single time. The genes are TRBV30 and TRBJ1-5, with D possibly being TRBD1 (5 bases). This TCR was recovered from a woman aged 70-85 years with acute or convalescent COVID-19. Input material: peripheral blood. CDR3 sequence reads: CAWGALDLNQPQHF. In DNA, the CDR3 is TGTGCCTGGGGGGCTCTGGACCTCAATCAGCCCCAGCATTTT.